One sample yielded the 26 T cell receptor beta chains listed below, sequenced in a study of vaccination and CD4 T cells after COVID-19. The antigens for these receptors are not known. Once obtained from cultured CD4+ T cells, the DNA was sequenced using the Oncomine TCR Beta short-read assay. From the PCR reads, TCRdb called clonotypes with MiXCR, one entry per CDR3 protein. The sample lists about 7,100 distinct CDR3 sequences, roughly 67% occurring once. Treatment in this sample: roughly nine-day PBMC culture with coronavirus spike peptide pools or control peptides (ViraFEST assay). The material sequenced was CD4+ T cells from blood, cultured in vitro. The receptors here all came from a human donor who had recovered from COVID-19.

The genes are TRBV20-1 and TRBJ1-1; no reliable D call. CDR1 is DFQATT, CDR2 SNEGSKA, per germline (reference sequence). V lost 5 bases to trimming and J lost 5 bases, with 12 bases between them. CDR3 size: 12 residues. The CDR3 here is CSAWARETEAFF. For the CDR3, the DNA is TGCAGTGCTTGGGCTCGGGAGACTGAAGCTTTCTTT.

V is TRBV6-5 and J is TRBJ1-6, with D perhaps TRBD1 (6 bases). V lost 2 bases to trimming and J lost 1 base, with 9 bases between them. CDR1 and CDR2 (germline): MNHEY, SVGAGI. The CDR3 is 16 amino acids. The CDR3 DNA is TGTGCCAGCAGTTACCACCAGGGGTCCTATAATTCACCCCTCCACTTT. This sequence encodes CASSYHQGSYNSPLHF.

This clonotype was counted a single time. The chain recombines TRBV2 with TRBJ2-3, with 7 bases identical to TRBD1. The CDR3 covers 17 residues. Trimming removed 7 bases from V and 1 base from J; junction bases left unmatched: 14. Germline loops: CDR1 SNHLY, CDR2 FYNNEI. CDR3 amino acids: CASIGGQAEWGTDTQYF. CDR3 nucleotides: TGTGCCAGCATTGGTGGACAGGCCGAATGGGGCACAGATACGCAGTATTTT.

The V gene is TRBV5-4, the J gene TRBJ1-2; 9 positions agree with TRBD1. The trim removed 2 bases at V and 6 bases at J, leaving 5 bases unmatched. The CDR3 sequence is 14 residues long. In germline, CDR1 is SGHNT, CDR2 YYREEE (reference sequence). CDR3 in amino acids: CASSFRTGDDGYTF. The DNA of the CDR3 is TGTGCCAGCAGCTTCCGGACAGGGGACGATGGCTACACCTTC.

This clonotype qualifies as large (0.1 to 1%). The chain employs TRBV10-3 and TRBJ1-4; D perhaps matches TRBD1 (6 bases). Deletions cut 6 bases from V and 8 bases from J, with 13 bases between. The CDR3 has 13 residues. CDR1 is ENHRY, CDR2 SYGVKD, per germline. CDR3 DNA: TGTGCCATCAGCCCAGGGGTGGGGGAAAAACTGTTTTTT. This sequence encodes CAISPGVGEKLFF.

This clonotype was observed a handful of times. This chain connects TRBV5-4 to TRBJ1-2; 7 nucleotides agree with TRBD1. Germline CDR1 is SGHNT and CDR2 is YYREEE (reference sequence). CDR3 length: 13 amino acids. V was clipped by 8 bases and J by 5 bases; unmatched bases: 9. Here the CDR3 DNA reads TGTGCCAGTAAAGGGGGACAGATGTATGGCTACACCTTC. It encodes CASKGGQMYGYTF.

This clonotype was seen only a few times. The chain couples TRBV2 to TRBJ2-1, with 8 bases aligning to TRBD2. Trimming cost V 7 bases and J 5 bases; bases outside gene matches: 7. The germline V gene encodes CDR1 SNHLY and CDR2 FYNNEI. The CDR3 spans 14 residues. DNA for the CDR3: TGTGCCAGCATAACCGGCGGGGGGAACAATGAGCAGTTCTTC. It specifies CASITGGGNNEQFF.

Here the CDR3 DNA reads TGTGCCAGCCTCTCTCAGGACTACGAGCAGTACTTC. Encoded protein: CASLSQDYEQYF. The chain joins TRBV21-1 to TRBJ2-7. TRBV21-1 is shown as a pseudogene. CDR3 length: 12 amino acids.

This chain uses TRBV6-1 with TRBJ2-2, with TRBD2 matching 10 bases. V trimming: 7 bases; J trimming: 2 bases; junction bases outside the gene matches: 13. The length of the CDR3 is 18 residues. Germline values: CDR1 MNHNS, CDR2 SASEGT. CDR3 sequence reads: CASILPAGGGINTGELFF. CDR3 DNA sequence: TGTGCCAGCATTCTGCCAGCGGGAGGGGGGATTAACACCGGGGAGCTGTTTTTT.

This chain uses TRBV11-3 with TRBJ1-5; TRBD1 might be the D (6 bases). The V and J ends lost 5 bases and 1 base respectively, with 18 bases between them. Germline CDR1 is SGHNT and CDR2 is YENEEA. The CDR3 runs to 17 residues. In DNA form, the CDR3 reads TGTGCCAGCAGCCTCTTTCAGAGGGGGGTAAGCAATCAGCCCCAGCATTTT. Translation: CASSLFQRGVSNQPQHF. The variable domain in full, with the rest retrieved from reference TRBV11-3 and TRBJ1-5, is EAGVVQSPRYKIIEKKQPVAFWCNPISGHNTLYWYLQNLGQGPELLIRYENEEAVDDSQLPKDRFSAERLKGVDSTLKIQPAELGDSAVYLCASSLFQRGVSNQPQHFGDGTRLSIL.

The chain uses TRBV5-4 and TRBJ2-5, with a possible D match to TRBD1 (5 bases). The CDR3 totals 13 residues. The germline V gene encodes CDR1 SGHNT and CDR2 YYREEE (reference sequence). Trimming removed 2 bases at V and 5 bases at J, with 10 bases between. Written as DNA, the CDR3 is TGTGCCAGCAGCTTCCAGGGCTTGGAGACCCAGTACTTC. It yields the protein CASSFQGLETQYF.

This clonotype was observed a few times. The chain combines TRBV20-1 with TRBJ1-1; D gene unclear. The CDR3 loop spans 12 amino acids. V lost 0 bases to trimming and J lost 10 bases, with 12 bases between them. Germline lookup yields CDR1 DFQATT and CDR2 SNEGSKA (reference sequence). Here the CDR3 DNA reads TGCAGTGCTAGAGATGGGCGACTAGGAGCTTTCTTT. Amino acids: CSARDGRLGAFF.

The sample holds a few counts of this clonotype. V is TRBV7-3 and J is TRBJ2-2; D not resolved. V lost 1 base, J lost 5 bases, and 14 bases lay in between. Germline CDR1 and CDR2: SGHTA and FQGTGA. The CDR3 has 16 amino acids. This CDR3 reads CASSLSGGYSTGELFF. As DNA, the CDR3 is TGTGCCAGCAGCTTAAGTGGTGGCTATTCTACCGGGGAGCTGTTTTTT.

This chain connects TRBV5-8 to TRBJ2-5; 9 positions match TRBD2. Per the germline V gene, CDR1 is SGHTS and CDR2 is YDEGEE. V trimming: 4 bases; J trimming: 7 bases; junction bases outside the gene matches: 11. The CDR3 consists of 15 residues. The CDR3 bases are TGTGCCAGCAGCCCCGGGACTAGCATTTTCGGGACCCAGTACTTC. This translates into CASSPGTSIFGTQYF.

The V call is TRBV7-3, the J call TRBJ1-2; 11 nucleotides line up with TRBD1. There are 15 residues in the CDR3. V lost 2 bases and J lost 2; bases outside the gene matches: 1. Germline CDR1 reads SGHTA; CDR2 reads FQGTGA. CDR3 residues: CASSLGTGGNYGYTF. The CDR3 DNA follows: TGTGCCAGCAGCTTAGGGACAGGGGGGAACTATGGCTACACCTTC.

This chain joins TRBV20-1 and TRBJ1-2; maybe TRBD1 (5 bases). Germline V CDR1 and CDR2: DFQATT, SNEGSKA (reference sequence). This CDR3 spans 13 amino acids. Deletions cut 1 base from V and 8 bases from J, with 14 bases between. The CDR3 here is CSARVGQGEGYTF. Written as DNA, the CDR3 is TGCAGTGCTAGAGTAGGTCAGGGCGAGGGCTACACCTTC.

The CDR3 spells CASSQVLGADGYTF. The CDR3 region has the DNA TGTGCCAGCAGCCAAGTTTTGGGGGCCGATGGCTACACCTTC. This chain connects TRBV3-1 to TRBJ1-2, with D tentatively TRBD1 (6 bases). Looked up from germline, CDR1 is LGHDT and CDR2 is YNNKEL (reference sequence). The CDR3 spans 14 residues. V was pared by 1 base and J by 6 bases, with 12 bases between.

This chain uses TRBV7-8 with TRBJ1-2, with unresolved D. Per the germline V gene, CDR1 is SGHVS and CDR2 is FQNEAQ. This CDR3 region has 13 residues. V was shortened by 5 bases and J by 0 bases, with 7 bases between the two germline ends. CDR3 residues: CASSDATNYGYTF. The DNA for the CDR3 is TGTGCCAGCAGCGACGCTACTAACTATGGCTACACCTTC.

Here the CDR3 reads CALRALNTEAFF. CDR3 DNA: TGTGCCCTCCGGGCCTTAAACACTGAAGCTTTCTTT. The chain is built from TRBV28 and TRBJ1-1; D is ambiguous. Trimming stripped 11 bases from V and 2 bases from J, with 12 bases between. CDR1 and CDR2 (germline): MDHEN, SYDVKM. The CDR3 totals 12 residues.

CDR3 sequence reads: CATSKDRGEKLFF. CDR3 DNA sequence: TGTGCCACCAGCAAAGACAGGGGGGAAAAACTGTTTTTT. The rearrangement joins TRBV15 to TRBJ1-4, with 9 bases lining up with TRBD1. The germline gives CDR1 LNHNV, CDR2 YYDKDF (reference sequence). The CDR3 spans 13 residues. J lost 8 bases, V lost 4 bases, and 2 bases had no gene match.

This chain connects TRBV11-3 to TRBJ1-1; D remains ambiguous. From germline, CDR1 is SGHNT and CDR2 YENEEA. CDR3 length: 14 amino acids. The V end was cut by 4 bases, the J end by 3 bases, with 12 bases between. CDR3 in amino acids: CASSSDGGHTEAFF. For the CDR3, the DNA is TGTGCCAGCAGCTCGGACGGTGGCCACACTGAAGCTTTCTTT.

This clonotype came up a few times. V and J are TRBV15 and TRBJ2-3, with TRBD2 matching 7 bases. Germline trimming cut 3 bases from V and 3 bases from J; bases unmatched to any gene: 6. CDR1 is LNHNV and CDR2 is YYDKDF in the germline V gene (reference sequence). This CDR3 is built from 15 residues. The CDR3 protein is CATSSSREPTDTQYF. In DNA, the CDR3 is TGTGCCACCAGCAGTTCGCGGGAGCCAACAGATACGCAGTATTTT.

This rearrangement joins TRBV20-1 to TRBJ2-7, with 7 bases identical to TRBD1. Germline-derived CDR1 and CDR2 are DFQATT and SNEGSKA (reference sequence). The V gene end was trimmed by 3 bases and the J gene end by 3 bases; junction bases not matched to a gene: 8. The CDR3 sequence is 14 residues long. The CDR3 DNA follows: TGCAGTGCTAGTCGACAGGGCTCGCTCTACGAGCAGTACTTC. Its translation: CSASRQGSLYEQYF.

CDR3 region: CATHGSRSNTEAFF. The CDR3 DNA reads TGTGCCACCCACGGCAGTAGGTCGAACACTGAAGCTTTCTTT. The genes are TRBV10-3 and TRBJ1-1; no clear D gene. CDR3 length: 14 residues. From germline, CDR1 is ENHRY and CDR2 SYGVKD. V was cut by 10 bases and J by 1 base, with 16 bases left in between.

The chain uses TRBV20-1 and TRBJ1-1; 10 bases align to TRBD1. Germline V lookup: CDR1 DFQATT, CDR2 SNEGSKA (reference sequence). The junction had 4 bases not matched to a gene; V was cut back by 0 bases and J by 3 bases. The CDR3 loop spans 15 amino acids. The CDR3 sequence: CSARDLGQGDTEAFF. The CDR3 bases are TGCAGTGCTAGAGATCTAGGACAGGGGGACACTGAAGCTTTCTTT.

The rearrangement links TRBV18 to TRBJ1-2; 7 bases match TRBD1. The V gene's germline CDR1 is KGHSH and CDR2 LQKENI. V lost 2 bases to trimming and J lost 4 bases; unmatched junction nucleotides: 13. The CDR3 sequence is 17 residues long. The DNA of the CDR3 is TGTGCCAGCTCACCAGGCCTTAAGCCTCGGGACAGCTATGGCTACACCTTC. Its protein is CASSPGLKPRDSYGYTF.